What follows are 32 T cell receptor beta chains derived from one specimen sequenced in a study of regulatory T cells in long-lasting Graves disease. Construction of TCR beta libraries relied on iRepertoire HTBI primers and on Arm-PCR targeting CDR3 regions. From the multiplex PCR reads, TCRdb called clonotypes with MiXCR, one entry per CDR3 protein. The sample has about 620,000 distinct CDR3 sequences; about 15% are singletons. Time point of the sample: newly diagnosed GD, antithyroid drugs for less than 3 months. From PBMCs, RNA was extracted and then used to make the TCR library. These data also formed part of another study, on T cells in Graves' hyperthyroidism and ophthalmopathy.

The starting material was peripheral blood mononuclear cells (PBMCs), obtained at new diagnosis, from a patient treated with antithyroid drugs. The receptor source for this set is a woman in her 30s with Graves disease.

The chain joins TRBV28 to TRBJ2-1, with D possibly TRBD1 on 6 matching bases. Trimming left V 2 bases short and J 5 bases short, with 10 bases between. The CDR3 extends over 14 amino acids. In germline, CDR1 is MDHEN, CDR2 SYDVKM. For the CDR3, the DNA is TGTGCCAGCAGTTTAGCGAACAGGGACAATGAGCAGTTCTTC. Translated, it gives CASSLANRDNEQFF.

This clonotype came up many times. With a much larger clone just one base away, this may be a read error. V is TRBV27 and J is TRBJ1-1; possible D gene TRBD1, 5 bases. The CDR3 is made up of 13 amino acids. The germline gives CDR1 MNHEY, CDR2 SMNVEV (reference sequence). V was pared by 3 bases and J by 3 bases, with 8 bases between. The DNA for the CDR3 is TGTGCCAGCAGTTTTGGAGGGGACACTGAAGCTTTCTTT. Amino acids: CASSFGGDTEAFF.

This clonotype was counted a few times. CDR3 sequence: CATSRVAGVILGEQFF. The CDR3 DNA sequence: TGTGCCACCAGCAGAGTAGCGGGAGTAATTTTGGGTGAGCAGTTCTTC. The genes are TRBV15 and TRBJ2-1, with 9 bases fitting TRBD2. CDR1 and CDR2 from the germline V gene are LNHNV and YYDKDF (reference sequence). The CDR3 sequence is 16 residues long. The V gene end was trimmed by 1 base and the J gene end by 9 bases; junction bases not matched to a gene: 10.

There are many counts of this clonotype. The chain is built from TRBV12-5 and TRBJ1-1; 11 nucleotides align to TRBD1. The CDR3 has 14 amino acids. Looked up from germline, CDR1 is LGHNT and CDR2 is FRNRAP. V was pared by 6 bases and J by 4 bases, with 4 bases of the junction left unmatched. Written as DNA, the CDR3 is TGTGCTAGTGGCCCGGGACAGGGGGGCACTGAAGCTTTCTTT. It specifies CASGPGQGGTEAFF. Complete variable domain (other parts from reference TRBV12-5 and TRBJ1-1): DARVTQTPRHKVTEMGQEVTMRCQPILGHNTVFWYRQTMMQGLELLAYFRNRAPLDDSGMPKDRFSAEMPDATLATLKIQPSEPRDSAVYFCASGPGQGGTEAFFGQGTRLTVV.

This clonotype was counted a few times. This chain joins TRBV4-1 and TRBJ2-7; no clear D. CDR1 and CDR2 from the germline V gene are MGHRA and YSYEKL. The CDR3 is 16 residues long. V was cut by 4 bases and J by 1 base, with 17 bases left in between. CDR3 in amino acids: CASSPNAILASYEQYF. The CDR3 nucleotides read TGCGCCAGCAGCCCGAATGCTATTCTCGCATCCTACGAGCAGTACTTC.

In its sample, this clonotype was seen a few times. The chain has TRBV11-1 and TRBJ2-2; 9 bases are shared with TRBD1. The V gene's germline CDR1 is SGHAT and CDR2 FQDESV (reference sequence). V lost 1 base to trimming and J lost 4 bases; unmatched junction nucleotides: 10. CDR3 size: 18 residues. The CDR3 sequence: CASSLDTGGRLGTGELFF. CDR3 DNA: TGTGCCAGCAGCTTAGATACAGGGGGCAGACTCGGCACCGGGGAGCTGTTTTTT.

The chain joins TRBV27 to TRBJ2-5; 12 bases agree with TRBD2. The CDR3 sequence is 16 residues long. Germline V gene data show CDR1 as MNHEY and CDR2 as SMNVEV (reference sequence). The V segment lost 6 bases and the J segment 3 bases; nucleotides outside the gene matches: 8. CDR3 protein: CASSSRLAGVEETQYF. CDR3 DNA sequence: TGTGCCAGCAGCTCTAGACTAGCGGGAGTCGAAGAGACCCAGTACTTC.

This clonotype has at least ten counts. The V and J genes are TRBV7-3 and TRBJ2-2, with D perhaps given as TRBD1 or TRBD2 (5 bases each). The CDR3 is 17 amino acids. Trimming removed 5 bases at V and 0 bases at J, with 16 bases between. Germline lookup yields CDR1 SGHTA and CDR2 FQGTGA. This CDR3 reads CASSISGHYANTGELFF. CDR3 DNA sequence: TGTGCCAGCAGCATAAGCGGACATTATGCGAACACCGGGGAGCTGTTTTTT.

This clonotype was counted a few times. This may come from a read error, since a much larger clone is one base off. The chain links TRBV2 to TRBJ1-2; 7 bases match TRBD1. The CDR3 sequence is 16 residues long. V gave up 4 bases and J gave up 4 bases; unmatched junction bases: 12. Germline assignment: CDR1 SNHLY and CDR2 FYNNEI. CDR3 sequence reads: CASSGQGILTSYGYTF. The CDR3 nucleotides are TGTGCCAGCAGTGGACAGGGTATACTCACTAGCTATGGCTACACCTTC.

This clonotype was seen a handful of times. The rearrangement links TRBV3-1 to TRBJ2-5; D might be TRBD1 (7 bases). CDR1 LGHDT and CDR2 YNNKEL come from the germline V gene (reference sequence). The V end lost 1 base, the J end lost 7 bases, and 13 bases lay between the germline ends. This CDR3 contains 14 residues. The CDR3 region is CASSQGGTAGTQYF. The CDR3 DNA reads as TGTGCCAGCAGCCAAGGGGGGACAGCGGGGACCCAGTACTTC.

This chain uses TRBV10-3 with TRBJ2-1, with TRBD2 matching 7 bases. Germline CDR1 reads ENHRY; CDR2 reads SYGVKD. J gave up 4 bases and V 4 bases, and 10 bases lay outside the gene matches. The CDR3 runs to 16 residues. The CDR3 protein is CAISASAGALYNEQFF. The CDR3 DNA sequence: TGTGCCATCAGTGCCTCCGCGGGAGCCCTATACAATGAGCAGTTCTTC.

This clonotype showed up just a few times. The gene calls are TRBV9 and TRBJ2-2; a possible D gene is TRBD1 (6 bases). CDR1 is SGDLS and CDR2 is YYNGEE in the germline V gene. Trimming took off 1 base at V and 4 bases at J, with 11 bases between the two ends. The CDR3 extends over 15 amino acids. The CDR3 DNA follows: TGTGCCAGCAGCGTATTCCCAGGGGCCACCGGGGAGCTGTTTTTT. Translation: CASSVFPGATGELFF.

This clonotype was seen a handful of times. The rearrangement uses TRBV5-1 and TRBJ2-3; TRBD2 is a possible D gene (5 bases). Trimming cost V 4 bases and J 4 bases, with 13 bases left between them. The CDR3 runs 14 residues. Germline V gives CDR1 SGHRS, CDR2 YFSETQ. The CDR3 nucleotides are TGCGCCAGCAGCCCTGTGGGTAGCGCAGATACGCAGTATTTT. Residues: CASSPVGSADTQYF.

A remark on this clonotype: This sequence may be a read error, since a much larger clone differs from it by one base. The CDR3 ends on some other residue instead of the conserved phenylalanine or tryptophan, so this is likely a read error. This chain connects TRBV3-1 to TRBJ1-1; a weak D match, TRBD1 (6 bases). Germline CDR1 LGHDT, CDR2 YNNKEL (reference sequence). This CDR3 has 14 residues. Trimming cost V 6 bases and J 7 bases, with 18 bases left between them. This chain's CDR3 is CASRTTGSNSEAFL. The CDR3 bases are TGTGCCAGCAGAACAACAGGGAGTAATAGTGAAGCTTTCCTT.

Regarding this clonotype: A single base separates this from a much larger clone, so it may be a read error. The rearrangement joins TRBV28 to TRBJ2-1; tentative D call: TRBD2 (6 bases). The CDR3 covers 12 residues. Germline values: CDR1 MDHEN, CDR2 SYDVKM. The CDR3 DNA reads as TGTACCAGCTTTTCCTTCCGGGGGGAGCAGTTCTTC. Amino acids: CTSFSFRGEQFF.

A few counts support this clonotype. V is TRBV20-1 and J is TRBJ2-7; tentative D call: TRBD1 (5 bases). The germline V gene has CDR1 DFQATT and CDR2 SNEGSKA (reference sequence). V dropped 6 bases and J dropped 2 bases, with 17 bases sitting between them. This CDR3 comprises 14 residues. In DNA form, the CDR3 reads TGCAGTGCCCTTAGTGGGGCACCGACCTACGAGCAGTACTTC. Its translation is CSALSGAPTYEQYF.

The table lists this clonotype with many counts. The genes are TRBV28 and TRBJ1-5; D not resolved. Trimming removed 2 bases at V and 1 base at J, with 18 bases between. This CDR3 contains 18 residues. Germline V gives CDR1 MDHEN, CDR2 SYDVKM. The CDR3 sequence: CASSLSLSPTGSNQPQHF. CDR3 DNA sequence: TGTGCCAGCAGTTTAAGTTTATCGCCGACGGGGAGCAATCAGCCCCAGCATTTT.

This clonotype has only a few counts. Its ends do not fully match the called genes, so a read error is possible. This chain links TRBV5-1 with TRBJ2-5, with 7 bases fitting TRBD1. The CDR3 contains 14 residues. CDR1 is SGHRS and CDR2 is YFSETQ in the germline V gene. The CDR3 DNA sequence: TGTGCCAGCAGCCGAGGACAGGTAGTAGAGACCCAGTACTTC. The encoded protein is CASSRGQVVETQYF.

This clonotype has a count of ten or more. The chain employs TRBV12-3 or TRBV12-4 and TRBJ1-6, with 8 bases fitting TRBD1. The junction had 3 bases not matched to a gene; V was cut back by 3 bases and J by 5 bases. This CDR3 has 15 amino acids. The CDR3 DNA reads TGTGCCAGCAGTTTGGACAGGGCTCATAATTCACCCCTCCACTTT. It translates to CASSLDRAHNSPLHF.

This clonotype has a count of ten or more. The rearrangement links TRBV12-5 to TRBJ2-1, with 8 bases lining up with TRBD2. The V and J ends lost 3 bases and 6 bases, in that order; junction bases with no gene match: 7. From germline, CDR1 is LGHNT and CDR2 FRNRAP. The CDR3 extends over 15 amino acids. The chain's CDR3 is CASGFAGTRSNEQFF. The CDR3 DNA follows: TGTGCTAGTGGTTTCGCCGGGACTAGGAGCAATGAGCAGTTCTTC. Variable domain in full (rest from reference TRBV12-5 and TRBJ2-1): DARVTQTPRHKVTEMGQEVTMRCQPILGHNTVFWYRQTMMQGLELLAYFRNRAPLDDSGMPKDRFSAEMPDATLATLKIQPSEPRDSAVYFCASGFAGTRSNEQFFGPGTRLTVL.

This clonotype has more than one count but fewer than ten. This chain uses TRBV29-1 with TRBJ2-7; 8 bases fit TRBD2. The ends lost 3 bases at V and 2 bases at J; junction bases unmatched: 9. Germline loops: CDR1 SQVTM, CDR2 ANQGSEA. The CDR3 loop spans 15 amino acids. The DNA of the CDR3 is TGCAGCGTTGACGTTCCCGGGAGGGGCACCTACGAGCAGTACTTC. This encodes CSVDVPGRGTYEQYF.

This clonotype was seen ten or more times. This sequence joins TRBV10-3 and TRBJ2-1, with 9 bases identical to TRBD1. The J call is doubtful: the DNA matches TRBJ2-5 better. The CDR3 is made up of 12 amino acids. Germline V lookup: CDR1 ENHRY, CDR2 SYGVKD. This CDR3 is CAIKTGGETQYF. CDR3 sequence (DNA): TGTGCCATCAAGACAGGGGGAGAGACCCAGTACTTC.

The V call is TRBV20-1, the J call TRBJ2-1, with D tentatively TRBD1 (6 bases). This CDR3 is built from 16 residues. V lost 0 bases and J lost 3, with 15 bases in between. Germline CDR1 reads DFQATT; CDR2 reads SNEGSKA (reference sequence). CDR3 sequence: CSARDRLGALYNEQFF. CDR3 in DNA: TGCAGTGCTAGAGATCGGCTGGGGGCTCTCTACAATGAGCAGTTCTTC.

This clonotype was counted a few times. The chain combines TRBV3-1 with TRBJ2-3; 14 positions agree with TRBD2. Germline V CDR1 and CDR2: LGHDT, YNNKEL (reference sequence). V lost 0 bases to trimming and J lost 4 bases; unmatched junction nucleotides: 6. The CDR3 length is 18 residues. In DNA, the CDR3 is TGTGCCAGCAGCCAAGATGGGGGACTAGCGGGAGTAGCAGATACGCAGTATTTT. This translates into CASSQDGGLAGVADTQYF.

This clonotype was picked up a small number of times. The chain is built from TRBV18 and TRBJ1-2; 8 bases match TRBD1. The CDR3 has 16 amino acids. CDR1 and CDR2 from the germline V gene are KGHSH and LQKENI. V gave up 3 bases and J gave up 4 bases; unmatched junction bases: 10. CDR3 sequence: CASSPGTGRPFYGYTF. For the CDR3, the DNA is TGTGCCAGCTCACCGGGGACAGGAAGACCTTTCTATGGCTACACCTTC.

This clonotype showed up just a few times. The rearrangement uses TRBV20-1 and TRBJ1-2; weak D call: TRBD1 (5 bases). V was pared by 7 bases and J by 5 bases, with 23 bases between. CDR1 is DFQATT and CDR2 is SNEGSKA in the germline V gene (reference sequence). This CDR3 contains 15 residues. The CDR3, as DNA: TGCAGTGTAAGGGGACCGAACTCACTTATTTATGGCTACACCTTC. This gives the protein CSVRGPNSLIYGYTF.

This clonotype was recorded many times. The chain links TRBV29-1 to TRBJ2-1; 12 bases fit TRBD1. Germline-derived CDR1 and CDR2 are SQVTM and ANQGSEA. The CDR3 sequence is 15 residues long. J gave up 8 bases and V 4 bases, and 9 bases lay outside the gene matches. CDR3 in amino acids: CSVVSGTGGRHEQFF. CDR3 nucleotide sequence: TGCAGCGTTGTTTCCGGGACAGGGGGCAGGCATGAGCAGTTCTTC.

This clonotype was counted only a few times. The rearrangement uses TRBV28 and TRBJ1-1; D gene ambiguous. Germline assignment: CDR1 MDHEN and CDR2 SYDVKM. The CDR3 consists of 16 residues. The V gene lost 7 bases and the J gene lost 6 bases, with 24 bases spanning the gap. CDR3 sequence: CASTQHRAGQKAEAFF. The CDR3, as DNA: TGTGCCAGCACCCAACATCGGGCCGGCCAGAAGGCTGAAGCTTTCTTT.

This clonotype was seen ten or more times. V and J are TRBV12-3 or TRBV12-4 and TRBJ2-1, with D tentatively TRBD2 (5 bases). The length of the CDR3 is 15 residues. V lost 4 bases to trimming and J lost 0 bases, with 10 bases between them. The CDR3 loop is CASSSDYSSYNEQFF. The CDR3 DNA follows: TGTGCCAGCAGTTCCGACTATAGCTCCTACAATGAGCAGTTCTTC.

This clonotype was observed at least ten times. The V and J genes are TRBV2 and TRBJ1-5; 11 bases are shared with TRBD1. Trimming cost V 6 bases and J 4 bases; bases outside gene matches: 5. In germline, CDR1 is SNHLY, CDR2 FYNNEI. The CDR3 consists of 15 residues. The CDR3 bases are TGTGCCAGCAGGGACAGGGGGCTAGGGAATCAGCCCCAGCATTTT. Protein product: CASRDRGLGNQPQHF. The full variable domain, completed using reference TRBV2 and TRBJ1-5, is EPEVTQTPSHQVTQMGQEVILRCVPISNHLYFYWYRQILGQKVEFLVSFYNNEISEKSEIFDDQFSVERPDGSNFTLKIRSTKLEDSAMYFCASRDRGLGNQPQHFGDGTRLSIL.

This clonotype was detected once. The chain couples TRBV4-1 to TRBJ2-7; 15 bases fit TRBD2. The V segment lost 10 bases and the J segment 4 bases; nucleotides outside the gene matches: 23. The germline V gene has CDR1 MGHRA and CDR2 YSYEKL. The CDR3 contains 20 residues. The CDR3, as DNA: TGCGCCACCTTTTACCAAAGGGGGGGACTAGCGGGAGGACCCCCTTACGAGCAGTACTTC. It translates to CATFYQRGGLAGGPPYEQYF.

This clonotype was detected only a few times. V is TRBV11-2 and J is TRBJ2-7; unclear D gene. The CDR3 loop spans 14 amino acids. The germline CDR1 and CDR2 sequences are SGHAT and FQNNGV. The germline V and J ends were trimmed by 2 bases and 2 bases, with 10 bases remaining between them. CDR3 coding DNA: TGTGCCAGCAGCTTACTAACAGTAGCCTACGAGCAGTACTTC. This encodes CASSLLTVAYEQYF.